Presented here are 30 T cell receptor beta chains from one specimen sequenced in a study of response to subunit inactivated influenza vaccine. TCRdb re-analysed the RT-PCR reads in MiXCR, keeping a single row per CDR3 protein. The table shows roughly 700,000 distinct CDR3 sequences, with 15% to 19% occurring only once. The sequencing used PBMCs from blood, collected less than 13 days after vaccination. The receptor source for this set is a man between 50 and 59 years old who received an inactivated influenza vaccine.

This clonotype appeared a few times. CDR3 DNA sequence: TGCAGTGCTAGACAGGGAGGAATTAATGAGCAGTTCTTC. Residues: CSARQGGINEQFF. The rearrangement links TRBV20-1 to TRBJ2-1, with D possibly matching TRBD2 (6 bases). Trimming removed 2 bases from V and 7 bases from J, with 12 bases in between. Germline lookup yields CDR1 DFQATT and CDR2 SNEGSKA (reference sequence). The CDR3 extends over 13 amino acids.

Only a few counts were recorded for this clonotype. This chain connects TRBV12-3 or TRBV12-4 to TRBJ1-1; D perhaps matches TRBD1 (5 bases). The germline V and J ends were trimmed by 5 bases and 7 bases, with 14 bases remaining between them. This CDR3 spans 13 amino acids. In nucleotides, the CDR3 is TGTGCCAGCAGTCTACGACAGATGAGTGAAGCTTTCTTT. Translation gives CASSLRQMSEAFF.

The CDR3 protein is CSARDLGLVPDTQYF. CDR3 bases: TGCAGTGCTAGGGATCTCGGACTAGTCCCAGATACGCAGTATTTT. This sequence joins TRBV20-1 and TRBJ2-3; 7 bases are shared with TRBD2. The trim removed 3 bases at V and 4 bases at J, leaving 10 bases unmatched. From germline, CDR1 is DFQATT and CDR2 SNEGSKA (reference sequence). The CDR3 runs 15 residues.

This chain uses TRBV19 with TRBJ2-1, with TRBD2 matching over 9 bases. V gave up 9 bases and J gave up 4 bases; unmatched junction bases: 7. Per the germline V gene, CDR1 is LNHDA and CDR2 is SQIVND (reference sequence). This CDR3 spans 14 amino acids. The CDR3 DNA is TGTGCCAGCGGGGAGGGACTAGCTTACAATGAGCAGTTCTTC. This translates into CASGEGLAYNEQFF.

This clonotype has just a few counts. The chain is built from TRBV6-5 and TRBJ2-5; 11 bases are a match to TRBD2. Germline V gene sequence: CDR1 MNHEY, CDR2 SVGAGI. The J segment lost 3 bases and the V segment lost 0 bases, leaving 6 bases of the junction unmatched. The CDR3 sequence is 17 residues long. In DNA, the CDR3 is TGTGCCAGCAGTTACTCGAGACTAGCGGGGTATAAAGAGACCCAGTACTTC. It is translated as CASSYSRLAGYKETQYF.

The chain uses TRBV18 and TRBJ1-6; D gene ambiguous. This CDR3 comprises 14 residues. Trimming cost V 2 bases and J 8 bases, with 10 bases left between them. CDR1 and CDR2 from the germline V gene are KGHSH and LQKENI. The CDR3 coding sequence is TGTGCCAGCTCACCAGGGAGCCTTGATTCACCCCTCCACTTT. It encodes CASSPGSLDSPLHF.

The chain has TRBV20-1 and TRBJ2-5, with 9 bases that match TRBD1. J gave up 5 bases and V 5 bases, and 6 bases lay outside the gene matches. The CDR3 spans 13 residues. CDR1 and CDR2 (germline): DFQATT, SNEGSKA (reference sequence). The CDR3 DNA sequence: TGCAGTGCTCAACCGGGACAGGGTGAGACCCAGTACTTC. The encoded protein is CSAQPGQGETQYF.

This clonotype was seen a handful of times. The chain links TRBV29-1 to TRBJ2-1; 9 bases are a match to TRBD2. The CDR3 length is 14 residues. The germline V gene has CDR1 SQVTM and CDR2 ANQGSEA. J gave up 4 bases and V 4 bases, and 5 bases lay outside the gene matches. The CDR3 DNA reads TGCAGCGTTGTGTCTAGCGGGAATTACAATGAGCAGTTCTTC. It encodes CSVVSSGNYNEQFF.

This clonotype was seen a handful of times. The rearrangement links TRBV20-1 to TRBJ2-7, with 10 nucleotides matching TRBD1. The V gene's germline CDR1 is DFQATT and CDR2 SNEGSKA (reference sequence). J was trimmed by 2 bases and V by 3 bases; bases with no gene match: 4. This CDR3 has 14 residues. The CDR3: CSARPGTGAYEQYF. Written as DNA, the CDR3 is TGCAGTGCTAGGCCCGGGACAGGGGCCTACGAGCAGTACTTC.

This rearrangement joins TRBV18 to TRBJ2-3; D ambiguous. Trimming removed 5 bases at V and 1 base at J, with 19 bases between. The CDR3 extends over 17 amino acids. CDR1 is KGHSH and CDR2 is LQKENI in the germline V gene. DNA of the CDR3: TGTGCCAGCTCAATCCAATCCCGTGGGTCACGCACAGATACGCAGTATTTT. Its translation is CASSIQSRGSRTDTQYF.

This clonotype was detected many times. The rearrangement uses TRBV3-1 and TRBJ2-1; D possibly corresponds to TRBD2 (6 bases). Germline V lookup: CDR1 LGHDT, CDR2 YNNKEL (reference sequence). Between the trimmed V and J ends, which lost 6 bases and 10 bases, there was a span of 13 bases. The CDR3 has 12 amino acids. DNA for the CDR3: TGTGCCAGCAGGAATGTAGCGGACGAGCAGTTCTTC. Its protein is CASRNVADEQFF.

The chain combines TRBV29-1 with TRBJ1-1, with TRBD1 identical over 8 bases. The germline gives CDR1 SQVTM, CDR2 ANQGSEA. Trimming removed 0 bases from V and 6 bases from J; junction bases left unmatched: 3. This CDR3 has 13 amino acids. CDR3 sequence (DNA): TGCAGCGTTGAAGATACAGGGGGGGCTGAAGCTTTCTTT. Its translation: CSVEDTGGAEAFF.

The genes are TRBV7-9 and TRBJ1-2; no clear D gene. V was pared by 3 bases and J by 4 bases, with 12 bases between. The CDR3 is made up of 14 amino acids. Germline CDR1 reads SEHNR; CDR2 reads FQNEAQ (reference sequence). CDR3 region: CASSLEETSYGYTF. The CDR3 coding sequence is TGTGCCAGCAGCTTGGAGGAGACATCCTATGGCTACACCTTC.

There are many counts of this clonotype. V and J are TRBV7-9 and TRBJ2-7; D is perhaps TRBD1 (5 bases). CDR1 and CDR2 from the germline V gene are SEHNR and FQNEAQ (reference sequence). The CDR3 is made up of 15 amino acids. Trimming shortened V by 1 base and J by 1 base, and 11 bases separated the two germline ends. The CDR3 reads CASSLVGSGSYEQYF. As DNA, the CDR3 is TGTGCCAGCAGCTTAGTAGGGTCAGGGTCCTACGAGCAGTACTTC.

This clonotype was recorded a few times. This sequence joins TRBV5-6 and TRBJ2-1, with TRBD1 as a possible D gene (6 bases). The V and J ends lost 0 bases and 5 bases respectively, with 15 bases between them. This CDR3 is 16 amino acids long. The germline gives CDR1 SGHDT, CDR2 YYEEEE. The CDR3 DNA is TGTGCCAGCAGCTTGGTAGGGCAGGGGAGCGACAATGAGCAGTTCTTC. Amino acid sequence: CASSLVGQGSDNEQFF. The whole variable domain, filled in from reference TRBV5-6 and TRBJ2-1, reads DAGVTQSPTHLIKTRGQQVTLRCSPKSGHDTVSWYQQALGQGPQFIFQYYEEEERQRGNFPDRFSGHQFPNYSSELNVNALLLGDSALYLCASSLVGQGSDNEQFFGPGTRLTVL.

This clonotype turned up a few times. This rearrangement joins TRBV2 to TRBJ2-6; 8 bases are a match to TRBD1. The CDR3 contains 18 residues. Germline lookup yields CDR1 SNHLY and CDR2 FYNNEI. J lost 0 bases, V lost 6 bases, and 10 bases had no gene match. The CDR3 DNA reads as TGTGCCAGCAGGGAACCGGACAGGGACCCCTCTGGGGCCAACGTCCTGACTTTC. Translated, it gives CASREPDRDPSGANVLTF. Drawing the rest from reference TRBV2 and TRBJ2-6, the complete variable domain is EPEVTQTPSHQVTQMGQEVILRCVPISNHLYFYWYRQILGQKVEFLVSFYNNEISEKSEIFDDQFSVERPDGSNFTLKIRSTKLEDSAMYFCASREPDRDPSGANVLTFGAGSRLTVL.

This clonotype was seen a few times. The chain recombines TRBV20-1 with TRBJ2-1; TRBD2 matches at 10 bases. The ends lost 5 bases at V and 8 bases at J; junction bases unmatched: 6. The germline V gene has CDR1 DFQATT and CDR2 SNEGSKA (reference sequence). This CDR3 is 13 amino acids long. CDR3 in amino acids: CSALSGREYEQFF. The CDR3 coding sequence is TGCAGTGCTCTGAGCGGGAGGGAGTATGAGCAGTTCTTC.

This clonotype was found a few times. This chain uses TRBV4-3 with TRBJ2-7; 7 bases fit TRBD1. The germline CDR1 and CDR2 sequences are LGHNA and YSLEER. The CDR3 consists of 15 residues. V was pared by 4 bases and J by 1 base, with 7 bases of the junction left unmatched. Written as DNA, the CDR3 is TGCGCCAGCAGCCGGAACCGGGACAGTTCCTACGAGCAGTACTTC. Translated, it gives CASSRNRDSSYEQYF.

The V and J genes are TRBV6-5 and TRBJ2-2; 9 bases map to TRBD1. V gave up 2 bases and J gave up 2 bases; unmatched junction bases: 9. The CDR3 is made up of 18 amino acids. Germline V CDR1 and CDR2: MNHEY, SVGAGI. For the CDR3, the DNA is TGTGCCAGCAGTTACGACATTCCGGGACAGGGTAACACCGGGGAGCTGTTTTTT. Translation gives CASSYDIPGQGNTGELFF.

This clonotype was counted between two and nine times. The chain links TRBV20-1 to TRBJ2-3; the D is unclear. The V gene's germline CDR1 is DFQATT and CDR2 SNEGSKA (reference sequence). This CDR3 is built from 13 residues. Trimming removed 0 bases at V and 8 bases at J, with 12 bases between. The CDR3 spells CSAREGGAVTQYF. CDR3 DNA: TGCAGTGCTAGAGAGGGTGGCGCCGTTACGCAGTATTTT.

This clonotype has just a few counts. The chain uses TRBV5-1 and TRBJ2-7; 9 bases map to TRBD2. The CDR3 runs to 15 residues. The junction had 9 bases not matched to a gene; V was cut back by 4 bases and J by 4 bases. Looked up from germline, CDR1 is SGHRS and CDR2 is YFSETQ. The CDR3 sequence: CASSIGLATRYEQYF. The CDR3 coding sequence is TGCGCCAGCAGCATTGGACTAGCGACCAGATACGAGCAGTACTTC.

The rearrangement joins TRBV5-6 to TRBJ2-2; the D is unclear. V was cut by 6 bases and J by 6 bases, with 15 bases left in between. Germline CDR1 SGHDT, CDR2 YYEEEE. CDR3 length equals 14 residues. The CDR3 here is CASKVTPQAGELFF. The CDR3 DNA sequence: TGTGCCAGCAAGGTCACTCCGCAGGCCGGGGAGCTGTTTTTT.

This clonotype was seen a few times. The CDR3 DNA reads TGCAGTGCTATTCCGGGACTGATTTACAATGAGCAGTTCTTC. This gives the protein CSAIPGLIYNEQFF. The gene calls are TRBV20-1 and TRBJ2-1, with D possibly being TRBD2 (6 bases). The CDR3 covers 14 residues. V lost 4 bases, J lost 4 bases, and 14 bases lay in between. CDR1 and CDR2 (germline): DFQATT, SNEGSKA (reference sequence).

This clonotype has only a few counts. The rearrangement uses TRBV4-3 and TRBJ2-2, with TRBD2 matching over 7 bases. The V gene's germline CDR1 is LGHNA and CDR2 YSLEER. The V gene end was trimmed by 0 bases and the J gene end by 1 base; junction bases not matched to a gene: 2. This CDR3 contains 16 residues. For the CDR3, the DNA is TGCGCCAGCAGCCAAGATTGGGGGGGGAACACCGGGGAGCTGTTTTTT. It is translated as CASSQDWGGNTGELFF.

This rearrangement joins TRBV7-2 to TRBJ2-7; tentatively, D is TRBD2 (5 bases). The CDR3 covers 14 residues. V gave up 3 bases and J gave up 4 bases, with 13 bases separating them. Germline V gene data show CDR1 as SGHTA and CDR2 as FQGNSA. CDR3 in amino acids: CASSFFTRPYEQYF. CDR3 DNA sequence: TGTGCCAGCAGCTTTTTTACTAGGCCATACGAGCAGTACTTC.

The rearrangement links TRBV28 to TRBJ2-1; perhaps TRBD1 as D (7 bases). The CDR3 consists of 15 residues. Per germline, CDR1 MDHEN and CDR2 SYDVKM. V lost 7 bases to trimming and J lost 1 base, with 14 bases between them. The CDR3 protein is CASKGGDSSYNEQFF. The CDR3 nucleotides read TGTGCCAGCAAAGGCGGGGACAGTTCCTACAATGAGCAGTTCTTC. The full variable domain, completed using reference TRBV28 and TRBJ2-1, is DVKVTQSSRYLVKRTGEKVFLECVQDMDHENMFWYRQDPGLGLRLIYFSYDVKMKEKGDIPEGYSVSREKKERFSLILESASTNQTSMYLCASKGGDSSYNEQFFGPGTRLTVL.

The chain uses TRBV10-3 and TRBJ2-7; TRBD1 or TRBD2 may be the D gene (5 bases each). V was shortened by 4 bases and J by 1 base, with 17 bases between the two germline ends. Germline CDR1 ENHRY, CDR2 SYGVKD. The CDR3 runs 16 residues. Here the CDR3 DNA reads TGTGCCATCAGTGGCCTATCCGGGACGGTATCCTACGAGCAGTACTTC. It yields the protein CAISGLSGTVSYEQYF.

The chain links TRBV20-1 to TRBJ2-5; 7 nucleotides line up with TRBD2. Trimming took 0 bases from V and 1 from J; bases not matched to a gene: 5. Germline-derived CDR1 and CDR2 are DFQATT and SNEGSKA (reference sequence). This CDR3 is 15 amino acids long. The CDR3 reads CSARDGGGVQETQYF. DNA of the CDR3: TGCAGTGCTAGAGATGGCGGGGGAGTCCAAGAGACCCAGTACTTC.

This chain links TRBV11-2 with TRBJ2-7; 9 nucleotides align to TRBD1. Germline V CDR1 and CDR2: SGHAT, FQNNGV. The CDR3 sequence is 15 residues long. Trimming removed 5 bases from V and 2 bases from J; junction bases left unmatched: 7. CDR3 coding DNA: TGTGCCAGCAGCGTCTACAGGGGGCCGGCCTACGAGCAGTACTTC. Protein product: CASSVYRGPAYEQYF.

In its sample, this clonotype was seen a few times. This chain joins TRBV18 and TRBJ1-2; possible D gene TRBD1, 6 bases. This CDR3 is 14 amino acids long. The V gene lost 3 bases and the J gene lost 2 bases, with 10 bases spanning the gap. Germline CDR1 reads KGHSH; CDR2 reads LQKENI. Here the CDR3 reads CASSPGQHNYGYTF. CDR3 nucleotide sequence: TGTGCCAGCTCACCTGGACAGCACAACTATGGCTACACCTTC.